The next 15 T cell receptor beta chains were all read from a single sample in a study of radiotherapy plus CTLA-4 blockade in lung cancer. Assay: immunoSEQ multiplex PCR; the TCRdb copy retains only in-frame clones and omits some. The sample holds fewer than 95,000 clones, about 80% seen once. The specimen comprised peripheral blood, sampled from a patient treated with radiotherapy plus ipilimumab. The receptors stem from a human donor with non-small cell lung cancer who had stable disease on radiotherapy plus ipilimumab.

The genes are TRBV7-9 and TRBJ2-1; D not resolved. Germline V gives CDR1 SEHNR, CDR2 FQNEAQ (reference sequence). V shed 1 base and J shed 5 bases, with 6 bases lying between them. The CDR3 runs to 13 residues. CDR3 in amino acids: CASSLGTHNEQFF. As DNA, the CDR3 is TGTGCCAGCAGCTTAGGGACCCACAATGAGCAGTTCTTC.

The rearrangement links TRBV6-5 to TRBJ2-2; D gene uncertain. The V gene's germline CDR1 is MNHEY and CDR2 SVGAGI. Between the trimmed V and J ends, which lost 6 bases and 6 bases, there was a span of 14 bases. The CDR3 spans 14 residues. Written as DNA, the CDR3 is TGTGCCAGCAGCCCCCGGTCTCTCGCCGGGGAGCTGTTTTTT. This encodes CASSPRSLAGELFF.

The CDR3 loop is CASSILAGGEETQYF. The CDR3 DNA reads as TGTGCCAGCAGCATACTAGCGGGAGGAGAGGAGACCCAGTACTTC. The chain is built from TRBV6-1 and TRBJ2-5; 12 bases fit TRBD2. The CDR3 sequence is 15 residues long. J lost 5 bases, V lost 6 bases, and 7 bases had no gene match. Looked up from germline, CDR1 is MNHNS and CDR2 is SASEGT.

V is TRBV6-4 and J is TRBJ2-3, with a tentative D call TRBD2 (5 bases). CDR3 length: 16 amino acids. Germline V gene sequence: CDR1 MRHNA, CDR2 SNTAGT. Trimming stripped 8 bases from V and 2 bases from J, with 20 bases between. The CDR3 nucleotides read TGTGCCAGCGTCGGAGTTAGAGGGAACGACACAGATACGCAGTATTTT. This translates into CASVGVRGNDTDTQYF.

This clone occurred once. The V and J genes are TRBV29-1 and TRBJ2-3; D possibly corresponds to TRBD2 (7 bases). This CDR3 has 15 residues. V lost 6 bases and J 1 base, leaving 17 bases between the germline ends. Per germline, CDR1 SQVTM and CDR2 ANQGSEA. CDR3 in DNA: TGCAGCGTCCGAAGGGGGGGCGGACGCACAGATACGCAGTATTTT. Its protein is CSVRRGGGRTDTQYF.

The V call is TRBV6-1, the J call TRBJ2-3; D may be TRBD2 (6 bases). Germline V gene data show CDR1 as MNHNS and CDR2 as SASEGT. The CDR3 spans 15 residues. Trimming stripped 10 bases from V and 1 base from J, with 18 bases between. The CDR3 DNA reads TGTGCCACCCAGGTGCGGGGAGGCGGCACAGATACGCAGTATTTT. Amino acid sequence: CATQVRGGGTDTQYF.

The V gene is TRBV4-1, the J gene TRBJ1-5, with 8 bases matching TRBD1. The CDR3 has 18 residues. CDR1 MGHRA and CDR2 YSYEKL come from the germline V gene. V lost 6 bases, J lost 3 bases, and 16 bases stayed unmatched. The CDR3 DNA reads TGCGCCAGCAGAGCAAACGTCGCAGGGGGCTTTGTCAATCAGCCCCAGCATTTT. It specifies CASRANVAGGFVNQPQHF.

CDR3 sequence: CASSLEFGRPNTEAFF. For the CDR3, the DNA is TGTGCCAGCAGTTTAGAATTTGGCAGGCCGAACACTGAAGCTTTCTTT. This sequence joins TRBV27 and TRBJ1-1; no reliable D call. V lost 2 bases and J lost 1, with 14 bases in between. There are 16 residues in the CDR3. The germline V gene has CDR1 MNHEY and CDR2 SMNVEV (reference sequence).

V usage is TRBV18 and J usage is TRBJ2-7; 7 positions agree with TRBD1. CDR1 and CDR2 from the germline V gene are KGHSH and LQKENI. Germline trimming cut 4 bases from V and 5 bases from J; bases unmatched to any gene: 5. The CDR3 is 13 residues long. The CDR3 DNA reads as TGTGCCAGCTCACAGACAGGGAGCCACGAGCAGTACTTC. As protein: CASSQTGSHEQYF.

J is TRBJ1-6 and V is TRBV5-1; D might be TRBD1 (5 bases). The CDR3 runs to 15 residues. Trimming cost V 0 bases and J 6 bases, with 10 bases left between them. The germline gives CDR1 SGHRS, CDR2 YFSETQ. The CDR3 here is CASSLAGGTNSPLHF. CDR3 coding DNA: TGCGCCAGCAGCTTGGCCGGGGGAACTAATTCACCCCTCCACTTT.

This clone has just one count. The chain uses TRBV6-1 and TRBJ2-1; TRBD2 matches at 7 bases. The CDR3 length is 11 residues. Germline V gene sequence: CDR1 MNHNS, CDR2 SASEGT. The CDR3 DNA reads as TGTGCGACTTGGGGGGGCAATGAGCAGTTCTTC. The encoded protein is CATWGGNEQFF.

The chain couples TRBV21-1 to TRBJ2-1; the D segment call TRBD2 is taken from the table without a DNA check. TRBV21-1 is a pseudogene segment. CDR3 size: 16 residues. CDR3 protein: CASSKARLSAYNEQFF. DNA for the CDR3: TGTGCCAGCAGCAAAGCAAGACTCTCGGCCTACAATGAGCAGTTCTTC.

This clone appeared a few times. This chain connects TRBV14 to TRBJ2-7, with unresolved D. CDR1 and CDR2 (germline): SGHDN, FVKESK. V gave up 3 bases and J gave up 2 bases, with 14 bases separating them. CDR3 length: 15 amino acids. In nucleotides, the CDR3 is TGTGCCAGCAGCCAGGGCACCCGGTCACCCTACGAGCAGTACTTC. The encoded protein is CASSQGTRSPYEQYF. The variable domain in full, with the rest retrieved from reference TRBV14 and TRBJ2-7, is EAGVTQFPSHSVIEKGQTVTLRCDPISGHDNLYWYRRVMGKEIKFLLHFVKESKQDESGMPNNRFLAERTGGTYSTLKVQPAELEDSGVYFCASSQGTRSPYEQYFGPGTRLTVT.

The chain carries TRBV30 and TRBJ2-7; the match to TRBD1 covers 8 bases. The CDR3 is 13 residues long. J lost 4 bases, V lost 4 bases, and 6 bases had no gene match. Per the germline V gene, CDR1 is GTSNPN and CDR2 is SVGIG (reference sequence). DNA of the CDR3: TGTGCCTGGACCCAGGGGGCGGAATACGAGCAGTACTTC. It specifies CAWTQGAEYEQYF.

The V and J genes are TRBV10-3 and TRBJ2-5; 8 nucleotides align to TRBD1. The CDR3 extends over 14 amino acids. Unmatched junction bases numbered 7, after V lost 2 bases and J lost 8 bases. The V gene's germline CDR1 is ENHRY and CDR2 SYGVKD. The CDR3 protein is CAISEGGQGGTQYF. The CDR3 DNA is TGTGCCATCAGTGAGGGAGGACAGGGAGGTACCCAGTACTTC.